A selection of T cell receptor beta chains follows, all from one sample in a study of shared clonotypes between healthy human individuals. Method: immunoSEQ multiplex PCR; TCRdb's copy keeps in-frame clones and lacks some. The profile shows about 2.4 million clones, 80% to 95% of them singletons. What was sequenced was naive CD4+ T cells from PBMCs. The receptor set was obtained from a man aged 18 to 35 in good health. Some clones in this sample may be carry-over from other donors' samples. The CDR3 runs from the conserved cysteine through the conserved F or W. Fields, in order: V gene, clone size, J gene, D gene, CDR3 protein, CDR3 DNA. D genes are given only for firm matches. For some rows the clone size is stated as once, few or many, or as a class when expanded; others skip it.

TRBV5-8	.	TRBJ1-3	.	CASSLVYGRGGNTIYF	TGTGCCAGCAGCTTGGTATACGGCAGGGGAGGTAACACCATATATTTT
TRBV19	.	TRBJ2-7	.	CASSAGGGGQYF	TGTGCCAGTAGTGCTGGGGGTGGAGGCCAGTACTTC
TRBV5-1	.	TRBJ2-7	TRBD2	CASSWGGVAGVYEQYF	TGCGCCAGCAGCTGGGGCGGAGTAGCGGGAGTTTACGAGCAGTACTTC
TRBV4-1	.	TRBJ2-1	TRBD2	CASSPLAALGNEQFF	TGCGCCAGCAGCCCCCTAGCGGCTCTCGGCAATGAGCAGTTCTTC
TRBV28	few	TRBJ1-1	.	CASSIGDQGDTEAFF	TGTGCCAGCAGTATCGGGGATCAGGGAGACACTGAAGCTTTCTTT
TRBV27	.	TRBJ2-2	.	CASRTGTTTGELFF	TGTGCCAGCAGGACCGGGACAACCACCGGGGAGCTGTTTTTT
TRBV2	.	TRBJ1-1	.	CASSVLGETEAFF	TGTGCCAGCAGTGTGCTAGGAGAAACTGAAGCTTTCTTT
TRBV6-5	once	TRBJ2-5	TRBD1	CASRPGQGIVETQYF	TGTGCCAGCAGACCCGGACAGGGGATTGTCGAGACCCAGTACTTC
TRBV5-5	once	TRBJ2-1	TRBD2	CASTSRGGTGGPYNEQFF	TGTGCCAGCACATCTCGGGGAGGTACGGGAGGGCCATACAATGAGCAGTTCTTC
TRBV28	.	TRBJ1-1	TRBD1	CASTLPTGEAFF	TGTGCCAGCACCCTACCGACAGGGGAGGCTTTCTTT
TRBV18	.	TRBJ1-3	TRBD1	CASSWTGAASGNTIYF	TGTGCCAGCTCGTGGACAGGGGCCGCCTCTGGAAACACCATATATTTT
TRBV5-1	.	TRBJ2-7	.	CASSLASGRQVF	TGCGCCAGCAGCTTGGCGTCGGGCCGACAAGTCTTC
TRBV21-1	.	TRBJ2-1	.	CASMVRYNEQFF	TGTGCCAGCATGGTGCGCTACAATGAGCAGTTCTTC
TRBV28	.	TRBJ2-7	TRBD1	CASSLWGTGVMNEQYF	TGTGCCAGCAGTTTATGGGGGACAGGGGTTATGAACGAGCAGTACTTC
TRBV14	.	TRBJ1-2	TRBD1	CASSQAGTGAYGYTF	TGTGCCAGCAGCCAAGCGGGGACAGGGGCCTATGGCTACACCTTC
TRBV7-9	once	TRBJ2-1	.	CASSLSWVEQFF	TGTGCCAGCAGCTTAAGCTGGGTTGAGCAGTTCTTC
TRBV2	.	TRBJ2-5	.	CASSGRQIETQYF	TGTGCCAGCAGTGGACGACAGATAGAGACCCAGTACTTC
TRBV25-1	.	TRBJ2-1	TRBD2	CASSESSGRVYNEQFF	TGTGCCAGCAGTGAATCTAGCGGGAGGGTTTACAATGAGCAGTTCTTC
TRBV6-5	.	TRBJ1-2	.	CASSTRRLYGYTF	TGTGCCAGCAGTACAAGACGGCTTTATGGCTACACCTTC
TRBV28	.	TRBJ2-2	.	CASSLGGGTGELFF	TGTGCCAGCAGTTTGGGGGGCGGAACCGGGGAGCTGTTTTTT
TRBV9	.	TRBJ2-1	.	CASSDSPGNEQFF	TGTGCCAGCAGCGACAGCCCGGGCAATGAGCAGTTCTTC
TRBV7-9	.	TRBJ2-2	.	CASSLPRGGMDTGELFF	TGTGCCAGCAGCTTACCCCGCGGAGGGATGGACACCGGGGAGCTGTTTTTT
TRBV19	few	TRBJ1-5	.	CASSKGVNQPQHF	TGTGCCAGTAGTAAAGGGGTCAATCAGCCCCAGCATTTT
TRBV19	.	TRBJ1-1	.	CASSNGGRTEAFF	TGTGCCAGTAGTAATGGGGGGAGAACTGAAGCTTTCTTT
TRBV7-9	.	TRBJ1-5	TRBD1	CASSLGTGVNQPQHF	TGTGCCAGCAGCTTAGGGACAGGGGTCAATCAGCCCCAGCATTTT
TRBV27	.	TRBJ1-1	.	CASSSPYPGNTEAFF	TGTGCCAGCAGTTCCCCTTACCCGGGGAACACTGAAGCTTTCTTT
TRBV6-1	.	TRBJ1-5	.	CASREKGQPQHF	TGTGCCAGCAGGGAGAAGGGGCAGCCCCAGCATTTT